This TCR beta chain emerged from a study of blood T cell repertoires in COVID-19 (TCRdb year 2020). General notes on the study: Samples from collaborators originated in the United States, Italy and Spain and spanned both the acute and convalescent phases of COVID-19. Where HLA class I and class II types were available, the types were taken from metadata supplied by the sample provider, not from assay-based typing. A de-identified subject ID, COVID-19 status, age in years and sex were almost always included in the sample metadata. Samples came from the ongoing ImmuneRACE study (first 160 participants) plus 1,254 subjects from 6 global collaborators. A freely available public database, intended as a resource for researchers studying the immune response to SARS-CoV-2, is where the repertoires were released. The material from the prospective study consisted of cDNA or gDNA derived from T cells, B-cell-depleted T cells, or PBMCs. Subjects who had been exposed to COVID-19, were actively infected with it, or had recovered from it provided the deeply sampled blood TCRbeta repertoires that made up the dataset.

Notes on this clone: Its target antigen remains unknown. No base quality values were provided; no much bigger clone lies one nucleotide off.

TCRbeta CDR3 regions were amplified from genomic DNA by means of the immunoSEQ Assay, a bias-controlled multiplex PCR. As for how the authors treated the data: Within the assay, amplification of reference gene primers was used to estimate how many nucleated cells each sample contained. Sequence reads were collapsed and filtered to measure the absolute abundance of every unique TCRbeta CDR3 rearrangement. For each sample, productive Simpson clonality was calculated as the square root of Simpson's diversity index across productive rearrangements. This immuneACCESS table, as held by TCRdb, lists in-frame sequences with V and J called but not all clones. Of the missing ones, under half trace to an unresolved V gene in checked studies; the others have no known cause. V and J calls and clone size are given by that table; D and trimming were obtained from the DNA. This sample holds 37,000 or so clones; about nine tenths were observed only once. The top ten constitute less than 7% of the sample.

Whole blood was collected in K2EDTA tubes by collaborating institutions according to the institutions' own protocols. Collaborator samples were shipped for TCRbeta analysis as frozen whole blood, isolated PBMCs, or DNA extracted from either sample type. The investigation overall reported the following: The quantity of clinical and demographic metadata differed by source and by participant and was supplied without curation.

Spanning cysteine to phenylalanine, the CDR3 consists of 15 amino acids. Only the CDR3 DNA stays, 45 bases, in frame from base 1. V and J are truncated by 4 bases and 0 bases respectively, leaving an intervening sequence of 13 bases. In the germline V gene, CDR1 corresponds to SGHTA and CDR2 to FQGNSA. This receptor was identified in a human donor in a cohort sampled during active COVID-19. Here the chain combines TRBV7-2 and TRBJ2-7; 6 matching bases give a weak D call of TRBD2. Sequencing was performed on peripheral blood. CDR3 loop: CASSWTIVSSYEQYF. The DNA sequence is TGTGCCAGCAGCTGGACTATCGTAAGCTCCTACGAGCAGTACTTC.